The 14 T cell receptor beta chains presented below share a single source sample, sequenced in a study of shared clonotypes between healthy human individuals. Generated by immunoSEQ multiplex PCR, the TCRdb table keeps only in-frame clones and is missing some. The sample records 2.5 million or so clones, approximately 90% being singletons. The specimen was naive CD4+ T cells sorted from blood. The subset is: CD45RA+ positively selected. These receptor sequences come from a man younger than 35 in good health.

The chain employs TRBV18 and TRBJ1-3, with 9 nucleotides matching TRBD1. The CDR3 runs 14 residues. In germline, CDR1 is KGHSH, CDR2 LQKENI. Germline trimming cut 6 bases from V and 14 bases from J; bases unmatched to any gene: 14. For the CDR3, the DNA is TGTGCCAGCTCCCCGGGACAGGGCCAATTCTTCCTATATTTT. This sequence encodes CASSPGQGQFFLYF. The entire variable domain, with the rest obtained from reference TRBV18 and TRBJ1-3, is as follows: NAGVMQNPRHLVRRRGQEARLRCSPMKGHSHVYWYRQLPEEGLKFMVYLQKENIIDESGMPKERFSAEFPKEGPSILRIQQVVRGDSAAYFCASSPGQGQFFLYFGEGSWLTVV.

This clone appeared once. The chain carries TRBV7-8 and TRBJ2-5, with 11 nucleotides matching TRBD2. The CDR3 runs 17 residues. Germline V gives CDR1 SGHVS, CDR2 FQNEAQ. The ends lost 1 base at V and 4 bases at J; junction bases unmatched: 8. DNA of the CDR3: TGTGCCAGCAGCTTAGGGAATATAGGACTAGCGGGAGAGACCCAGTACTTC. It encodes CASSLGNIGLAGETQYF.

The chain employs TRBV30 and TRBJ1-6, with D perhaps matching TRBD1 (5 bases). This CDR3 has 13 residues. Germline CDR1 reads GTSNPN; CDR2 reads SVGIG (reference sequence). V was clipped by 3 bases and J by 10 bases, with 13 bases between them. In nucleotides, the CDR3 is TGTGCCTGGAGGGGGGACCAACCGTCACCCCTCCACTTT. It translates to CAWRGDQPSPLHF.

CDR3 sequence reads: CASSLGGAYSYNEQFF. CDR3 nucleotide sequence: TGTGCCAGCAGCCTGGGTGGAGCCTACTCCTACAATGAGCAGTTCTTC. The chain links TRBV5-4 to TRBJ2-1; D call uncertain. CDR3 length: 16 residues. With 4 bases removed from V and 0 bases from J, the gap between germline ends came to 14 bases. Looked up from germline, CDR1 is SGHNT and CDR2 is YYREEE (reference sequence).

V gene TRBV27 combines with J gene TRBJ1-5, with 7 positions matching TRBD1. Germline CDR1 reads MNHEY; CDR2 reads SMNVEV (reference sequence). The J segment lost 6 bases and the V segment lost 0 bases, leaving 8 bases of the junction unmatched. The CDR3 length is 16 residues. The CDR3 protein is CASSLSSQGYFQPQHF. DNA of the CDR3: TGTGCCAGCAGTTTATCGTCACAGGGGTATTTTCAGCCCCAGCATTTT.

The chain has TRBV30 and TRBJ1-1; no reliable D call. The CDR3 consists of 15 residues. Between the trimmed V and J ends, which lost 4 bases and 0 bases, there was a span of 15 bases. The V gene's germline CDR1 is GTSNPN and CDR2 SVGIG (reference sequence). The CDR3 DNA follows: TGTGCCTGGAACCGGCGGCGAGGGATGAACACTGAAGCTTTCTTT. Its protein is CAWNRRRGMNTEAFF.

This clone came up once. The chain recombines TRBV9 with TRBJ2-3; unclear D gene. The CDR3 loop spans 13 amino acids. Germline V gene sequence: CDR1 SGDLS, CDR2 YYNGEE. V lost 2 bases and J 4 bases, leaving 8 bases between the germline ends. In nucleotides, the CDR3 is TGTGCCAGCAGCGTCACGATTCCAGATACGCAGTATTTT. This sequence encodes CASSVTIPDTQYF. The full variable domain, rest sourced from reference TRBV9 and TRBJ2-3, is DSGVTQTPKHLITATGQRVTLRCSPRSGDLSVYWYQQSLDQGLQFLIQYYNGEERAKGNILERFSAQQFPDLHSELNLSSLELGDSALYFCASSVTIPDTQYFGPGTRLTVL.

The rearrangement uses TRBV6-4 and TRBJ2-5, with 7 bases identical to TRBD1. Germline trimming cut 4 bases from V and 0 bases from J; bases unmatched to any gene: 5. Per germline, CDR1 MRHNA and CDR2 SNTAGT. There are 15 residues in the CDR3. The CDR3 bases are TGTGCCAGCAGTGCCCGGGACAGATACCAAGAGACCCAGTACTTC. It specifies CASSARDRYQETQYF.

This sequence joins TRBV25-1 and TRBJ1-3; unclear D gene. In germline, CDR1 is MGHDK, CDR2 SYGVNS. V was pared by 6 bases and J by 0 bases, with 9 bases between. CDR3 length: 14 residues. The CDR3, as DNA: TGTGCCAGCAGGGCGGCGAGCTCTGGAAACACCATATATTTT. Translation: CASRAASSGNTIYF. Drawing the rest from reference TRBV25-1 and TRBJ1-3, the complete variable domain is EADIYQTPRYLVIGTGKKITLECSQTMGHDKMYWYQQDPGMELHLIHYSYGVNSTEKGDLSSESTVSRIRTEHFPLTLESARPSHTSQYLCASRAASSGNTIYFGEGSWLTVV.

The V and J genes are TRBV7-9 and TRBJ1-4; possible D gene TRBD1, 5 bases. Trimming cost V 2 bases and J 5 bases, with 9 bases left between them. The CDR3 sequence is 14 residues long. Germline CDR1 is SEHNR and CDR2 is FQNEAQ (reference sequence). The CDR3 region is CASSLQGLNEKLFF. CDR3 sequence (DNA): TGTGCCAGCAGCTTACAGGGCCTAAATGAAAAACTGTTTTTT.

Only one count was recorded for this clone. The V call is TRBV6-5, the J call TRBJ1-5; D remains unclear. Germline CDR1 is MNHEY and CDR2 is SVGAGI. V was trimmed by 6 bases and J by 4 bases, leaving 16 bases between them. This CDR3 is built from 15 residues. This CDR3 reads CASSSLPTGNQPQHF. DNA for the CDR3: TGTGCCAGCAGCTCTCTACCTACTGGAAATCAGCCCCAGCATTTT.

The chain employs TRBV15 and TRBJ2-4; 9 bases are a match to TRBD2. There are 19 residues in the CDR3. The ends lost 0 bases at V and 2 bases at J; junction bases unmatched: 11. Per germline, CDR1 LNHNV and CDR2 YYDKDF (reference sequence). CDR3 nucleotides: TGTGCCACCAGCAGAGATCCCCCTAGCGGGGATTTAACCAAAAACATTCAGTACTTC. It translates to CATSRDPPSGDLTKNIQYF.

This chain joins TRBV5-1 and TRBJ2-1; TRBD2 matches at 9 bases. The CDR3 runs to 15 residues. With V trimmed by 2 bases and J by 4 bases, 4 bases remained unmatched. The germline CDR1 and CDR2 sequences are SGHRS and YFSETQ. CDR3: CASSFAGGPYNEQFF. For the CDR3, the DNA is TGCGCCAGCAGCTTTGCGGGGGGGCCTTACAATGAGCAGTTCTTC.

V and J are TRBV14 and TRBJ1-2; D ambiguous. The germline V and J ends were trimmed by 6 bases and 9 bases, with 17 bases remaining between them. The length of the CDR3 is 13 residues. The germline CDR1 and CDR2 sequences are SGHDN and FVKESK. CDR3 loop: CASSHPGLGSYTF. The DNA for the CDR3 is TGTGCCAGCAGTCACCCCGGCTTAGGGAGCTACACCTTC.